This TCR beta chain was observed in a study of blood T cell repertoires in COVID-19. Clones were read by immunoSEQ multiplex PCR, and TCRdb kept only the in-frame ones, dropping some. The table records roughly 150,000 clones, around 89% of them present only once. This clone was recorded only once. This CDR3 contains 13 residues. Germline CDR1 reads MDHEN; CDR2 reads SYDVKM. The ends were cut back, 7 bases at V and 5 bases at J, with 15 bases in the middle. The rearrangement uses TRBV28 and TRBJ2-7, with D possibly TRBD1 on 5 matching bases. The source is a woman aged 40 to 49 with acute or convalescent COVID-19. Sequenced material: peripheral blood. CDR3 nucleotides: TGTGCCAGCAAGACAGAGTATTACGACGAGCAGTACTTC. Residues: CASKTEYYDEQYF.